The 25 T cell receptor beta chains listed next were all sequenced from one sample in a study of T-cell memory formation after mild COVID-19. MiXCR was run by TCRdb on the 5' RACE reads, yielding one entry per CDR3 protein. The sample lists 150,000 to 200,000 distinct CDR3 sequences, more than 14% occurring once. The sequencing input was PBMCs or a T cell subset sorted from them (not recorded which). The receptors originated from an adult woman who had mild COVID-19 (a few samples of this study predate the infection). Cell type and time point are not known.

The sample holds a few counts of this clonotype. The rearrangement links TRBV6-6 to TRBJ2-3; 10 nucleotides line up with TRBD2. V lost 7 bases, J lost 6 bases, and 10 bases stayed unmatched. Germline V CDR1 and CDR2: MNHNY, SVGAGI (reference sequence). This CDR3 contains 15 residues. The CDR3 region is CASKILAGVRDTQYF. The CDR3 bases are TGTGCCAGCAAGATCCTAGCGGGAGTCAGGGATACGCAGTATTTT.

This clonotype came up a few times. The CDR3 sequence is CASSLLAGEAIQQYF. The DNA for the CDR3 is TGTGCCAGCAGCTTATTAGCGGGAGAGGCGATCCAGCAGTACTTC. The chain recombines TRBV7-2 with TRBJ2-7, with 9 bases aligning to TRBD2. This CDR3 is 15 amino acids long. Per the germline V gene, CDR1 is SGHTA and CDR2 is FQGNSA. The trim removed 2 bases at V and 8 bases at J, leaving 10 bases unmatched.

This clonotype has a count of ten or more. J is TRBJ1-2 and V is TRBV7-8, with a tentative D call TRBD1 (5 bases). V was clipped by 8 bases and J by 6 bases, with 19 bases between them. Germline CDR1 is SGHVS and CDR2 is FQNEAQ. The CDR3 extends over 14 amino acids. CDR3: CASALVSRGDGYTF. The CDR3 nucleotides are TGTGCCAGCGCCCTGGTGTCCCGGGGCGATGGCTACACCTTC.

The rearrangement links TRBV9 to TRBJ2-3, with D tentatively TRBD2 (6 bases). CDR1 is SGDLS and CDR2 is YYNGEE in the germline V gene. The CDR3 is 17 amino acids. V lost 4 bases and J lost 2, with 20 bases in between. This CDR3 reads CASSSAGFWGTTDTQYF. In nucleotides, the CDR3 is TGTGCCAGCAGCTCGGCGGGGTTTTGGGGGACCACAGATACGCAGTATTTT.

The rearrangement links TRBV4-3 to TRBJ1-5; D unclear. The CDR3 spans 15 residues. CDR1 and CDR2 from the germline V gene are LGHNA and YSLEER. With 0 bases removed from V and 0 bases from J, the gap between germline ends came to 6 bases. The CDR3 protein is CASSQDSISNQPQHF. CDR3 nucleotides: TGCGCCAGCAGCCAAGATTCGATTAGCAATCAGCCCCAGCATTTT.

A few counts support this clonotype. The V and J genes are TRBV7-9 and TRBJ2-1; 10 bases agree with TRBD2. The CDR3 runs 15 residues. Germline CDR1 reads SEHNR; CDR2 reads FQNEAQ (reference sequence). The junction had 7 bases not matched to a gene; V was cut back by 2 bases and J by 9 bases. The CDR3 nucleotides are TGTGCCAGCAGCTTACCTAGCGGGAGCCGGGCTGAGCAGTTCTTC. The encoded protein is CASSLPSGSRAEQFF. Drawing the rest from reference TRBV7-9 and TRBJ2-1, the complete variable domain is DTGVSQNPRHKITKRGQNVTFRCDPISEHNRLYWYRQTLGQGPEFLTYFQNEAQLEKSRLLSDRFSAERPKGSFSTLEIQRTEQGDSAMYLCASSLPSGSRAEQFFGPGTRLTVL.

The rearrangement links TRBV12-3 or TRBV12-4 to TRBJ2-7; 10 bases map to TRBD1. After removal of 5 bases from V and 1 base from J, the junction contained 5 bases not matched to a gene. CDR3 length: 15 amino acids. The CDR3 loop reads CASSGSGQGSYEQYF. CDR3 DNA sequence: TGTGCCAGCAGTGGCTCGGGACAGGGGTCCTACGAGCAGTACTTC.

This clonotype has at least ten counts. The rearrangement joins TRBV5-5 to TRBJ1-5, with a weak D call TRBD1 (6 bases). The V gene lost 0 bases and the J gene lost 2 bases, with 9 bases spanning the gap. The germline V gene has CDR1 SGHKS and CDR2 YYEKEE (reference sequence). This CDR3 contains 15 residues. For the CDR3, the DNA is TGTGCCAGCAGCTTGGGGGCAGGGGGCAATCAGCCCCAGCATTTT. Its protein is CASSLGAGGNQPQHF.

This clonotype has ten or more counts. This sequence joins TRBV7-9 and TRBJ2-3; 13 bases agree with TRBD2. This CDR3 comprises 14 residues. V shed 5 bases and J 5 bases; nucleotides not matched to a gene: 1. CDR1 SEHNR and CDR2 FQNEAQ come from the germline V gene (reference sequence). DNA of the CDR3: TGTGCCAGCAGCCGACTAGCGGGAGGAGATACGCAGTATTTT. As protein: CASSRLAGGDTQYF.

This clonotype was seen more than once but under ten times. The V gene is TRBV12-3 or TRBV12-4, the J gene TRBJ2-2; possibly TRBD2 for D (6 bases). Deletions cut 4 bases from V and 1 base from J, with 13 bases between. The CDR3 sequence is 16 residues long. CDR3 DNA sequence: TGTGCCAGCAGTTCCCCCAGTAGCGGGAACACCGGGGAGCTGTTTTTT. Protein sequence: CASSSPSSGNTGELFF.

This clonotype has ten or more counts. The CDR3 DNA sequence: TGCAGCGTTGATAATCCGGACCTAAGCTACACTGAAGCTTTCTTT. Translated: CSVDNPDLSYTEAFF. The rearrangement joins TRBV29-1 to TRBJ1-1; no firm D call. The CDR3 totals 15 residues. Trimming pared 3 bases from V and 3 bases from J, leaving 17 bases between. Germline CDR1 is SQVTM and CDR2 is ANQGSEA.

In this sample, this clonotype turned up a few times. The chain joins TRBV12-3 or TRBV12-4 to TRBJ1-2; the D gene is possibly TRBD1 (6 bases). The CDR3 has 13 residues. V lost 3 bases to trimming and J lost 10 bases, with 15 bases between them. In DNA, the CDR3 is TGTGCCAGCAGTTTCGGGGACATGGATGACTACACCTTC. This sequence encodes CASSFGDMDDYTF.

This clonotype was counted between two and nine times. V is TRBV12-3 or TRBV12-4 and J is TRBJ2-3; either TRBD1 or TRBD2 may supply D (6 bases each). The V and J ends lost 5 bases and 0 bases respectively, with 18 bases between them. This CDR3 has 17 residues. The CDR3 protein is CASSGYFGGLSTDTQYF. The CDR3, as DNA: TGTGCCAGCAGTGGGTATTTCGGGGGCTTAAGCACAGATACGCAGTATTTT.

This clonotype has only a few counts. This chain's CDR3 is CASSPWTGGRNTEAFF. Here the CDR3 DNA reads TGTGCCAGCAGCCCGTGGACAGGGGGCAGGAACACTGAAGCTTTCTTT. The J gene is TRBJ1-1, the V gene TRBV3-1, with TRBD1 matching 11 bases. This CDR3 region has 16 residues. CDR1 and CDR2 from the germline V gene are LGHDT and YNNKEL (reference sequence). Unmatched junction bases numbered 5, after V lost 4 bases and J lost 1 base.

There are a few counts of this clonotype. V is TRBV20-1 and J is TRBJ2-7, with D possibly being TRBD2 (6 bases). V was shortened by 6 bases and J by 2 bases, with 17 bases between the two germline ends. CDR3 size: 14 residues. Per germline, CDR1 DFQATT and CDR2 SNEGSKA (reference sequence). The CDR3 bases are TGCAGTGCCCCTCTGGGGCGGGGTACCTACGAGCAGTACTTC. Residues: CSAPLGRGTYEQYF.

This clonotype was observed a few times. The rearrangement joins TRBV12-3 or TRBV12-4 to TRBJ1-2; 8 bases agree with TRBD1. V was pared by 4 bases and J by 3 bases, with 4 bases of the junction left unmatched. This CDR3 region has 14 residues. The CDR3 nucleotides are TGTGCCAGCAGTTCAGGGGGCGAGTACTATGGCTACACCTTC. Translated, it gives CASSSGGEYYGYTF.

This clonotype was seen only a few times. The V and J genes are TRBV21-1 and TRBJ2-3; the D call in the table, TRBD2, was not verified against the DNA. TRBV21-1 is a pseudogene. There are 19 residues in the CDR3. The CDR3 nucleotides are TGTGCCAGCAGCATCCACCCGGGACTAGCTCGATCCTTCACAGATACGCAGTATTTT. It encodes CASSIHPGLARSFTDTQYF.

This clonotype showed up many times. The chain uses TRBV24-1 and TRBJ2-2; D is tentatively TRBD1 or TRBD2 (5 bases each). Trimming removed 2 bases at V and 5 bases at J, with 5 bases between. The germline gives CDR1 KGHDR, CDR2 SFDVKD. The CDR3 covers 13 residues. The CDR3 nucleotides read TGTGCCACCAGTGATTGGGGGACCGGGGAGCTGTTTTTT. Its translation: CATSDWGTGELFF.

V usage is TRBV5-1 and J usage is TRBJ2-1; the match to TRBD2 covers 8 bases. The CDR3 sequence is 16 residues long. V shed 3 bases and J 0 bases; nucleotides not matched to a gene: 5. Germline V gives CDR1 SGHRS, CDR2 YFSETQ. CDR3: CASSSIAGSSYNEQFF. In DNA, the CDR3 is TGCGCCAGCAGCTCGATAGCGGGGAGCTCCTACAATGAGCAGTTCTTC.

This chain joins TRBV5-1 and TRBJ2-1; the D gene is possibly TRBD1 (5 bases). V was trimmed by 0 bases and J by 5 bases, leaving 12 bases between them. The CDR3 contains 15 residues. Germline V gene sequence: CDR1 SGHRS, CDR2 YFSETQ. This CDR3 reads CASSLVAGPNNEQFF. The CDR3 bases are TGCGCCAGCAGCTTGGTCGCAGGGCCTAACAATGAGCAGTTCTTC.

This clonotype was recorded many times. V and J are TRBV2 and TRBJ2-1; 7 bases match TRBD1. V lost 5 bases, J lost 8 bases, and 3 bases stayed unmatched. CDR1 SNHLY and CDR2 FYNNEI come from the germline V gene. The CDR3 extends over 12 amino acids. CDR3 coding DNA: TGTGCCAGCAGTTATCAGGGGGATGAGCAGTTCTTC. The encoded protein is CASSYQGDEQFF. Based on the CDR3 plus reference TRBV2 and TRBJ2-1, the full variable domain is EPEVTQTPSHQVTQMGQEVILRCVPISNHLYFYWYRQILGQKVEFLVSFYNNEISEKSEIFDDQFSVERPDGSNFTLKIRSTKLEDSAMYFCASSYQGDEQFFGPGTRLTVL.

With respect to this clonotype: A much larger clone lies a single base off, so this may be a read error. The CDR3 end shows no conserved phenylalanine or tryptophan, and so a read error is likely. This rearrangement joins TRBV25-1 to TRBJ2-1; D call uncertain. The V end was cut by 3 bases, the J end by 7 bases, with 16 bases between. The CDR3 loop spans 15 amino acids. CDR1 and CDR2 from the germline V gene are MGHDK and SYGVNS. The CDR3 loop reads CASSDRDGLGNEQFL. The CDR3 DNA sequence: TGTGCCAGCAGTGATCGCGACGGTCTAGGGAATGAGCAGTTCTTA.

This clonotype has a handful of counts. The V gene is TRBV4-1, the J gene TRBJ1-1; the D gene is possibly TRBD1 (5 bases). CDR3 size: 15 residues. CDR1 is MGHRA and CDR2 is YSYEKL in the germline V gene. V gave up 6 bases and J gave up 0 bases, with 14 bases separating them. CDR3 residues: CASRGEAAMNTEAFF. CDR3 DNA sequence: TGCGCCAGCAGAGGGGAGGCAGCCATGAACACTGAAGCTTTCTTT.

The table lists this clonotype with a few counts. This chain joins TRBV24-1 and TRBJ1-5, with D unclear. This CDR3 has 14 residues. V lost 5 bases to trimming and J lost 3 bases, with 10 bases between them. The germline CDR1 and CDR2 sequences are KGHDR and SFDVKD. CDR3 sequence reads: CATSGRGLNQPQHF. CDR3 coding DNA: TGTGCCACCAGTGGCCGGGGTCTCAATCAGCCCCAGCATTTT.

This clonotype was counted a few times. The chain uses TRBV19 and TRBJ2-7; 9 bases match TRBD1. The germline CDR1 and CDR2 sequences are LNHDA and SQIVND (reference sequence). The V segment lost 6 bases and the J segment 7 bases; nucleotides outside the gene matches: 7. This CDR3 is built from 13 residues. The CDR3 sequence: CASRQGASVEQYF. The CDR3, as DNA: TGTGCCAGTAGACAGGGGGCATCGGTTGAGCAGTACTTC.